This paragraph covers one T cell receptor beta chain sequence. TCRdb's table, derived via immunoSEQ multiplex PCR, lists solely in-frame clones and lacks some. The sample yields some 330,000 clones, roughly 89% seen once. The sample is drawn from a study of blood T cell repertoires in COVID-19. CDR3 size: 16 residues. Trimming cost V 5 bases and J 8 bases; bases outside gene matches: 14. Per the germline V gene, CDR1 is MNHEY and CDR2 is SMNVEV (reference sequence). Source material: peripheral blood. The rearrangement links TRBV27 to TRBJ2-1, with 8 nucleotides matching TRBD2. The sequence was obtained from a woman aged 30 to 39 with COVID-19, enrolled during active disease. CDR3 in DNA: TGTGCCAGCAGTCTCGGGGGGGGGCCCTTTCTCCATGAGCAGTTCTTC. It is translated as CASSLGGGPFLHEQFF.